The clone carrying this T cell receptor beta chain was picked up a small number of times. The sample originates from a study of cytomegalovirus exposure and HLA in healthy donors. Trimming shortened V by 1 base and J by 7 bases, and 7 bases separated the two germline ends. The CDR3 is 12 residues long. Germline assignment: CDR1 MGHRA and CDR2 YSYEKL. PCR primers comprised 60 Vbeta and 13 Jbeta primers. Method: immunoSEQ multiplex PCR; TCRdb's copy keeps in-frame clones and lacks some. The repertoire holds about 160,000 clones, about 80% seen once, with about 4.3% in the top ten. The chain recombines TRBV4-1 with TRBJ1-1; D call uncertain. The material sequenced was PBMCs. The receptor comes from a man between 25 and 39 years old in good health and CMV-seronegative. The CDR3 DNA sequence: TGCGCCAGCAGCCAAGTCTCAGGTGAAGCTTTCTTT. Amino acid sequence: CASSQVSGEAFF.